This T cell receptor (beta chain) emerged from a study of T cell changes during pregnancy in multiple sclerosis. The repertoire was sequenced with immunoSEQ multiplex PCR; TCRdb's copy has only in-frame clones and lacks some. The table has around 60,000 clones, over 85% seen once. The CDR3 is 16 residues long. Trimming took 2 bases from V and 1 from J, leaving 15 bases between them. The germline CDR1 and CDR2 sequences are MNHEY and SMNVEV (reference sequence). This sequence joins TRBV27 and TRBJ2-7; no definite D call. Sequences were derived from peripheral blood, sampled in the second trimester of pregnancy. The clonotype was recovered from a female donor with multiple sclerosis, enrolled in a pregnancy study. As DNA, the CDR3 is TGTGCCAGCAGTTTAAACGGAGCTGGCCTATCCTACGAGCAGTACTTC. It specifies CASSLNGAGLSYEQYF.